Listed below are T cell receptor beta chains from one sample, sequenced in a study of memory CD4+ T cells and cytomegalovirus serostatus. TCRdb keeps only in-frame clones here, not all; method: immunoSEQ multiplex PCR. The sample shows fewer than 50,000 clones, approximately 80% of them seen only once. The sequenced sample was memory CD4+ T cells from blood. These receptors came from an adult in good health and CMV-seronegative. The CDR3 runs from the conserved cysteine through the conserved F or W. Each record gives: V gene, D gene, J gene, CDR3 protein. A D gene is named only where the DNA matches it firmly.

v_call: TRBV2
d_call: TRBD1
j_call: TRBJ2-7
cdr3_aa: CASSPMTGPYEQYF

v_call: TRBV5-4
d_call: .
j_call: TRBJ2-5
cdr3_aa: CASSLSGVETQYF

v_call: TRBV18
d_call: .
j_call: TRBJ1-1
cdr3_aa: CASSRSNGNTEAFF

v_call: TRBV20-1
d_call: .
j_call: TRBJ2-5
cdr3_aa: CSADRETQYF

v_call: TRBV11-2
d_call: TRBD1
j_call: TRBJ1-1
cdr3_aa: CASSLDRGRVHEAFF

v_call: TRBV28
d_call: .
j_call: TRBJ1-1
cdr3_aa: CASSLYRDRWISF

v_call: TRBV10-3
d_call: .
j_call: TRBJ2-5
cdr3_aa: CAIGEETQYF

v_call: TRBV19
d_call: .
j_call: TRBJ2-7
cdr3_aa: CASSNPYRGRREQYF

v_call: TRBV5-1
d_call: .
j_call: TRBJ1-1
cdr3_aa: CASSVTGATPAFF

v_call: TRBV7-2
d_call: TRBD2
j_call: TRBJ2-2
cdr3_aa: CASSLAPGLAGFSGELFF

v_call: TRBV11-2
d_call: .
j_call: TRBJ2-3
cdr3_aa: CASSLDRGTIDTQYF

v_call: TRBV19
d_call: TRBD1
j_call: TRBJ1-1
cdr3_aa: CASSISGTGGTEAFF

v_call: TRBV28
d_call: .
j_call: TRBJ2-7
cdr3_aa: CASSLAPSEPYEQYF

v_call: TRBV5-1
d_call: .
j_call: TRBJ1-1
cdr3_aa: CASSFQGGTEAFF

v_call: TRBV10-3
d_call: .
j_call: TRBJ1-5
cdr3_aa: CAISVEGNQPQHF

v_call: TRBV29-1
d_call: TRBD1
j_call: TRBJ2-5
cdr3_aa: CSVAPLDRGETQYF

v_call: TRBV30
d_call: .
j_call: TRBJ2-7
cdr3_aa: CAWSHPALTYEQYF

v_call: TRBV7-2
d_call: .
j_call: TRBJ1-2
cdr3_aa: CASSLVAGDGYTF

v_call: TRBV2
d_call: .
j_call: TRBJ2-7
cdr3_aa: CASSDYSTNTYEQYF

v_call: TRBV5-6
d_call: .
j_call: TRBJ2-2
cdr3_aa: CASSFGSGSPNTGELFF

v_call: TRBV6-5
d_call: TRBD1
j_call: TRBJ1-2
cdr3_aa: CASRSTGATGYTF

v_call: TRBV18
d_call: .
j_call: TRBJ2-1
cdr3_aa: CASLGYNEQFF

v_call: TRBV5-1
d_call: TRBD1
j_call: TRBJ2-7
cdr3_aa: CASSSDRGYTLQYF

v_call: TRBV7-2
d_call: .
j_call: TRBJ1-5
cdr3_aa: CASSLGSRVRQPQHF

v_call: TRBV30
d_call: .
j_call: TRBJ1-1
cdr3_aa: CAWSLKGGTEAFF

v_call: TRBV7-8
d_call: .
j_call: TRBJ2-5
cdr3_aa: CASSLGRRGKETQYF

v_call: TRBV28
d_call: .
j_call: TRBJ2-5
cdr3_aa: CASRQGNEETQYF

v_call: TRBV7-8
d_call: TRBD2
j_call: TRBJ2-7
cdr3_aa: CASSVGGGPSYEQYF

v_call: TRBV18
d_call: .
j_call: TRBJ1-1
cdr3_aa: CASSQGPTTEAFF

v_call: TRBV29-1
d_call: .
j_call: TRBJ2-1
cdr3_aa: CSVEPDSSYNEQFF

v_call: TRBV11-3
d_call: .
j_call: TRBJ2-3
cdr3_aa: CASSSRVGGRDTQYF

v_call: TRBV9
d_call: .
j_call: TRBJ1-1
cdr3_aa: CASSVALGTEAFF

v_call: TRBV9
d_call: TRBD1
j_call: TRBJ1-2
cdr3_aa: CASSSGQGGYGYTF

v_call: TRBV5-8
d_call: .
j_call: TRBJ1-2
cdr3_aa: CASSLSGGGYTF

v_call: TRBV30
d_call: .
j_call: TRBJ2-2
cdr3_aa: CAYPSGTNTGELFF

v_call: TRBV15
d_call: .
j_call: TRBJ2-3
cdr3_aa: CATSRGFTDTQYF

v_call: TRBV2
d_call: TRBD1
j_call: TRBJ1-5
cdr3_aa: CASRAGQAPNQPQHF

v_call: TRBV19
d_call: .
j_call: TRBJ2-1
cdr3_aa: CASSIVGRSNEQFF

v_call: TRBV10-3
d_call: TRBD1
j_call: TRBJ1-2
cdr3_aa: CAISARPGQGSDGYTF

v_call: TRBV4-3
d_call: TRBD2
j_call: TRBJ2-1
cdr3_aa: CASSQEFGSGLAGDNEQFF

v_call: TRBV6-6
d_call: .
j_call: TRBJ2-1
cdr3_aa: CASSFGYYNEQFF

v_call: TRBV5-5
d_call: TRBD1
j_call: TRBJ1-5
cdr3_aa: CASSPGTGGDQPQHF

v_call: TRBV5-1
d_call: .
j_call: TRBJ2-5
cdr3_aa: CASSLEAYGETQYF

v_call: TRBV30
d_call: .
j_call: TRBJ1-6
cdr3_aa: CAWSVSDNSPLHF

v_call: TRBV6-5
d_call: .
j_call: TRBJ2-7
cdr3_aa: CASRPPGYEQYF

v_call: TRBV6-5
d_call: .
j_call: TRBJ2-7
cdr3_aa: CASSYVYEQYF

v_call: TRBV28
d_call: .
j_call: TRBJ2-7
cdr3_aa: CASSYTPGGRERNEQYF

v_call: TRBV20-1
d_call: .
j_call: TRBJ1-3
cdr3_aa: CSARALNTIYF

v_call: TRBV27
d_call: TRBD2
j_call: TRBJ2-7
cdr3_aa: CASSQSGSSVSEQYF

v_call: TRBV7-9
d_call: .
j_call: TRBJ2-5
cdr3_aa: CASSLTVLGIAETQYF

v_call: TRBV7-9
d_call: .
j_call: TRBJ1-1
cdr3_aa: CASSLGKTSRGNTEAFF

v_call: TRBV7-2
d_call: .
j_call: TRBJ2-5
cdr3_aa: CASSLVQQETQYF

v_call: TRBV4-3
d_call: .
j_call: TRBJ2-1
cdr3_aa: CASSQDRRAVSYNEQFF

v_call: TRBV20-1
d_call: TRBD2
j_call: TRBJ2-1
cdr3_aa: CSARPGGSQFF

v_call: TRBV9
d_call: .
j_call: TRBJ2-1
cdr3_aa: CASSPRQGRNEQFF

v_call: TRBV28
d_call: .
j_call: TRBJ1-2
cdr3_aa: CASLKLNYGYTF

v_call: TRBV28
d_call: .
j_call: TRBJ1-6
cdr3_aa: CASSFSRGGYNSPLHF

v_call: TRBV19
d_call: TRBD2
j_call: TRBJ2-3
cdr3_aa: CASSGWGLAADTDTQYF

v_call: TRBV10-2
d_call: .
j_call: TRBJ1-5
cdr3_aa: CASSQRIGGVQQPQHF

v_call: TRBV11-2
d_call: .
j_call: TRBJ2-7
cdr3_aa: CASSLSGPTPYEQYF